This T cell receptor beta chain was sequenced in a study of cytomegalovirus exposure and HLA in healthy donors. Study-wide background: Counted in an early data release were about 85 million unique TCRs from HLA-typed donors. Overall study results and limits: Cytomegalovirus-associated status was assigned to about 180 TCR beta chains.

PCR employed 60 Vbeta and 13 Jbeta primers. This table comes from immunoSEQ multiplex PCR, and its TCRdb copy is limited to in-frame clones, with some not included. The table includes about 170,000 clones, 84% detected once. Losses at the gene ends were 5 bases for V and 2 bases for J; bases not matched to a gene: 5. This CDR3 has 14 residues. Germline CDR1 is SNHLY and CDR2 is FYNNEI. Concerning this clone itself: Its antigen is not known.

The chain links TRBV2 to TRBJ2-5; 7 nucleotides match TRBD1. The source of this sequence is a man in his late teens or twenties in good health and CMV-seronegative. The sequencing sample was made of PBMCs. The CDR3 bases are TGTGCCAGCAGTCTAGAGGGACAGCAAGAGACCCAGTACTTC. Amino acids: CASSLEGQQETQYF.